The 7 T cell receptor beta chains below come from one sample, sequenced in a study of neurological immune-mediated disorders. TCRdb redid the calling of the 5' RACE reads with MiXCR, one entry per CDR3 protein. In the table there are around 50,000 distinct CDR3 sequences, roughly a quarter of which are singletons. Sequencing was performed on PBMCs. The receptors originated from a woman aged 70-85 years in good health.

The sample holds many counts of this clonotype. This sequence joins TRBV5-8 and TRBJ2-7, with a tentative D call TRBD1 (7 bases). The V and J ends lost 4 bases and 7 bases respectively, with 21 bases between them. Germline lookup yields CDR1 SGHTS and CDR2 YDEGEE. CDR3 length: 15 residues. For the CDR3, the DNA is TGTGCCAGCAGCCATCGGGACAGCGGGCGTCGGGAGCAGTACTTC. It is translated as CASSHRDSGRREQYF.

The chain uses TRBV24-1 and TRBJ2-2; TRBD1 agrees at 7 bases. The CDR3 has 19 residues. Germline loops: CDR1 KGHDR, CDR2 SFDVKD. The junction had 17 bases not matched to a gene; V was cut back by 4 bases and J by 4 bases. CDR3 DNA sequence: TGTGCCACCAGTGAACTGACAGGGTCCCCTTCAATTGGCACCGGGGAGCTGTTTTTT. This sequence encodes CATSELTGSPSIGTGELFF.

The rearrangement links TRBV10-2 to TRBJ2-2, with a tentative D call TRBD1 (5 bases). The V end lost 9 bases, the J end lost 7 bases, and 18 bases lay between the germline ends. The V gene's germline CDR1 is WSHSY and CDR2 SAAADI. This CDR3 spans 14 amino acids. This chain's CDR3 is CASRQAGFGGELFF. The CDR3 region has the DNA TGCGCCAGTCGTCAGGCAGGGTTTGGCGGGGAGCTGTTTTTT.

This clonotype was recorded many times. CDR3 protein: CASTSDQFKQFF. CDR3 DNA sequence: TGTGCCAGCACCTCGGACCAATTTAAGCAGTTCTTC. The V call is TRBV6-2 or TRBV6-3, the J call TRBJ2-1; no firm D call. This CDR3 spans 12 amino acids. Trimming left V 7 bases short and J 11 bases short, with 15 bases between. CDR1 and CDR2 (germline): MNHEY, SVGEGT.

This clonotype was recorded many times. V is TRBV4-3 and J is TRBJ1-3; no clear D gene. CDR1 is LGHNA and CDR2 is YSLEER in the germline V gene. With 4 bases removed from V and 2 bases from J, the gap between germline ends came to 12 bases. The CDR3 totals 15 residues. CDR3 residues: CASSPKSGAGNTIYF. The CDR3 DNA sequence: TGCGCCAGCAGCCCGAAAAGCGGGGCTGGAAACACCATATATTTT.

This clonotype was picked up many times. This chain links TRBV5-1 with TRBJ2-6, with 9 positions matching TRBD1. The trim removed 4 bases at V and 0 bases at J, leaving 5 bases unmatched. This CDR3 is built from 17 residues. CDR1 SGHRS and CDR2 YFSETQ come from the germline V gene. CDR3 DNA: TGCGCCAGCAGCATGTGGACAGGGGCCTCTGGGGCCAACGTCCTGACTTTC. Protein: CASSMWTGASGANVLTF.

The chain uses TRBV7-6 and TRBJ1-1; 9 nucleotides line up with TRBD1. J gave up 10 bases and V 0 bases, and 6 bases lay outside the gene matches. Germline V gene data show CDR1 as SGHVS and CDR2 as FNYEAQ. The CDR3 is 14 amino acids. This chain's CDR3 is CASSLAGQGMRAFF. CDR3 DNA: TGTGCCAGCAGCTTAGCGGGACAGGGTATGAGAGCTTTCTTT.